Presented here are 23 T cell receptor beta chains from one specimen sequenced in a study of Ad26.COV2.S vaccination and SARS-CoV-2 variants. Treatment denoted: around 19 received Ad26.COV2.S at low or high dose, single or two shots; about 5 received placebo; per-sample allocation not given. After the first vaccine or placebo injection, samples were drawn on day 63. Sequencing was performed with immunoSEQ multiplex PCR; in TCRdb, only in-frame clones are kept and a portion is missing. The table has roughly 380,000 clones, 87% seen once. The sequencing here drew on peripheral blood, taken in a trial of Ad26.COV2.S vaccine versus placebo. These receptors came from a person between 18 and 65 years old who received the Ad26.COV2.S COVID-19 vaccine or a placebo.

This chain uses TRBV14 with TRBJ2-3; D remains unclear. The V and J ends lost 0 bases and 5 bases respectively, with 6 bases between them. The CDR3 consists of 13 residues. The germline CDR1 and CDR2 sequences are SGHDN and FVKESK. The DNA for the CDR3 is TGTGCCAGCAGCCAAGATAGACAAGATACGCAGTATTTT. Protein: CASSQDRQDTQYF.

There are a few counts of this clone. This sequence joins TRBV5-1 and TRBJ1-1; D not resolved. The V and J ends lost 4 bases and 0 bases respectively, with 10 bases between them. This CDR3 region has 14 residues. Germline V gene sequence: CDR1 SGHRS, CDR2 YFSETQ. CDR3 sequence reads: CASSGYEMNTEAFF. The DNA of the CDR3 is TGCGCCAGCAGCGGGTACGAGATGAACACTGAAGCTTTCTTT.

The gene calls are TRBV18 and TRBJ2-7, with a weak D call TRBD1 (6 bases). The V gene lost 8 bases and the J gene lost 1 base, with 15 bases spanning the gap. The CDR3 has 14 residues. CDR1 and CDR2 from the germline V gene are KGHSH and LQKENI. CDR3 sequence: CASTHKTGSYEQYF. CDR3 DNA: TGTGCCAGCACCCATAAGACAGGATCCTACGAGCAGTACTTC.

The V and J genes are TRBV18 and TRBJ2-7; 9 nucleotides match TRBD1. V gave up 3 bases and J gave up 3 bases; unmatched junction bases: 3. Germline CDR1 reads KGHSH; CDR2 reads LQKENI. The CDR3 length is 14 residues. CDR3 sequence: CASSPGDRVYEQYF. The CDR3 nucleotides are TGTGCCAGCTCACCGGGGGACAGGGTCTACGAGCAGTACTTC.

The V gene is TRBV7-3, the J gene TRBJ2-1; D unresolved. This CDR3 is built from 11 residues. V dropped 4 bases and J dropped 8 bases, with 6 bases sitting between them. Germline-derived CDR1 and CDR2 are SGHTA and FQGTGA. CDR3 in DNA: TGTGCCAGCAGCTCAGGCTATGAGCAGTTCTTC. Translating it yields CASSSGYEQFF.

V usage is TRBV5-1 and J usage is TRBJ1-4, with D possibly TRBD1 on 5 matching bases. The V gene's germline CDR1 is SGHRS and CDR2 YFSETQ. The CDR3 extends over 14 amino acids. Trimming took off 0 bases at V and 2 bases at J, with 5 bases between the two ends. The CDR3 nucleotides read TGCGCCAGCAGCTTGGCAGGGACTAATGAAAAACTGTTTTTT. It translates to CASSLAGTNEKLFF.

CDR3 sequence: CASSLGQSTDTQYF. The CDR3, as DNA: TGTGCCAGCAGCCTAGGACAGTCCACAGATACGCAGTATTTT. The J gene is TRBJ2-3, the V gene TRBV7-9; D perhaps matches TRBD1 (6 bases). The CDR3 loop spans 14 amino acids. The V end was cut by 5 bases, the J end by 2 bases, with 11 bases between. Germline V lookup: CDR1 SEHNR, CDR2 FQNEAQ (reference sequence).

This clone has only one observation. The CDR3 protein is CASSQDEGAVAGNTIYF. In nucleotides, the CDR3 is TGCGCCAGCAGCCAAGATGAGGGAGCAGTGGCTGGAAACACCATATATTTT. The chain couples TRBV4-3 to TRBJ1-3; D gene unclear. The V end lost 0 bases, the J end lost 2 bases, and 14 bases lay between the germline ends. In germline, CDR1 is LGHNA, CDR2 YSLEER. The CDR3 has 17 amino acids.

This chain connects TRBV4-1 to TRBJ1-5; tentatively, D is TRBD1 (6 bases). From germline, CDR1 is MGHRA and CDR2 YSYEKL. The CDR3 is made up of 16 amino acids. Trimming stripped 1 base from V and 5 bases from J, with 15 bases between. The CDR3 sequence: CASSQGVGRGHQPQHF. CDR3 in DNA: TGCGCCAGCAGCCAAGGGGTAGGCAGGGGCCATCAGCCCCAGCATTTT.

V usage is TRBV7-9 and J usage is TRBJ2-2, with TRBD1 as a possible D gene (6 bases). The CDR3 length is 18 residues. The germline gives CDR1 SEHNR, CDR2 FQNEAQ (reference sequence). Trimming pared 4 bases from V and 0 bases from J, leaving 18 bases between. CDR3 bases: TGTGCCAGCAGCTCACGAACCTCCGGGACACCGAACACCGGGGAGCTGTTTTTT. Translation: CASSSRTSGTPNTGELFF.

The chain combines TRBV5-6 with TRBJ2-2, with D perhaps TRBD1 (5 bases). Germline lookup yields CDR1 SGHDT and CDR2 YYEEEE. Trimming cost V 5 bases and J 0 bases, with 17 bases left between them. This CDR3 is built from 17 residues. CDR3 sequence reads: CASRPGPDSPNTGELFF. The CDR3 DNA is TGTGCCAGCAGACCCGGTCCTGACAGTCCGAACACCGGGGAGCTGTTTTTT.

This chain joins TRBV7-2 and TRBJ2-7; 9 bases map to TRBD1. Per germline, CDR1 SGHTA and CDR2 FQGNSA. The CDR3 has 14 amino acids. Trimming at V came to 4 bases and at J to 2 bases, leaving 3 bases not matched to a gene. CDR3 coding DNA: TGTGCCAGCAGCTCCCGGGACAGGGCCTACGAGCAGTACTTC. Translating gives CASSSRDRAYEQYF.

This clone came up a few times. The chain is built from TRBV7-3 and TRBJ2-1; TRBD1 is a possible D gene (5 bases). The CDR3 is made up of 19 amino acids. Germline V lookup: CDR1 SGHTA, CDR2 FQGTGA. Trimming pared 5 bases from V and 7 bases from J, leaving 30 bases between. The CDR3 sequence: CASSPYRRSRIGRQNEQFF. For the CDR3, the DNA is TGTGCCAGCAGCCCTTACCGCCGGTCTAGGATTGGGCGACAGAATGAGCAGTTCTTC.

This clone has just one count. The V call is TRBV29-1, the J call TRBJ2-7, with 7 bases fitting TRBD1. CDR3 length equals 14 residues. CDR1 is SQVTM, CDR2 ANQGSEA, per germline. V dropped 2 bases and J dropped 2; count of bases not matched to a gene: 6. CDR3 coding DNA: TGCAGCGTTGAAACCCGACAGGGAACCTACGAGCAGTACTTC. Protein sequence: CSVETRQGTYEQYF.

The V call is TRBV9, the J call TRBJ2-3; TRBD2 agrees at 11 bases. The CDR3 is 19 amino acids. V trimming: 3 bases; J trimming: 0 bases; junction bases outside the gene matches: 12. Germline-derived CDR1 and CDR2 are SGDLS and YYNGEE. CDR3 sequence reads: CASSARGLAGGPSTDTQYF. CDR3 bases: TGTGCCAGCAGCGCCCGAGGGCTAGCGGGGGGACCGAGCACAGATACGCAGTATTTT.

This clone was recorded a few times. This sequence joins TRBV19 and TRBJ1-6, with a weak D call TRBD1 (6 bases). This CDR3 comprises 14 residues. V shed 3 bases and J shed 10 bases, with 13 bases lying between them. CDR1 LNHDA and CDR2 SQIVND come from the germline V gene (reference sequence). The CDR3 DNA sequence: TGTGCCAGTAGTATGCTGGGGGCTGGGTCACCCCTCCACTTT. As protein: CASSMLGAGSPLHF.

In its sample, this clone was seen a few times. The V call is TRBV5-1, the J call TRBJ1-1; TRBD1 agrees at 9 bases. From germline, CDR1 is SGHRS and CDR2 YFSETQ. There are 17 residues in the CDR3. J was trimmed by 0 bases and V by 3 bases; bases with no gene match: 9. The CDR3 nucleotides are TGCGCCAGCAGCTCCCGGGACAGGGATTACCTGAACACTGAAGCTTTCTTT. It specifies CASSSRDRDYLNTEAFF.

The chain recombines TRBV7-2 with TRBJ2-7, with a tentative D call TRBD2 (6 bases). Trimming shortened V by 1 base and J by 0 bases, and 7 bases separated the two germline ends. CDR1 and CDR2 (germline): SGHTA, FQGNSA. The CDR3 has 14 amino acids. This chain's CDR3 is CASSLGGDSYEQYF. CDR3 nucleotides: TGTGCCAGCAGCTTAGGGGGGGACTCCTACGAGCAGTACTTC.

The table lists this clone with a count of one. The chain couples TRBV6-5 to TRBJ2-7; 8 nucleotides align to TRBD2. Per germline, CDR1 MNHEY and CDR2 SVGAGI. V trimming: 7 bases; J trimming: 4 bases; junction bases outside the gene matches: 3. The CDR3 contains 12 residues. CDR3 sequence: CASKRGLYEQYF. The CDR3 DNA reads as TGTGCCAGCAAGCGGGGGCTGTACGAGCAGTACTTC.

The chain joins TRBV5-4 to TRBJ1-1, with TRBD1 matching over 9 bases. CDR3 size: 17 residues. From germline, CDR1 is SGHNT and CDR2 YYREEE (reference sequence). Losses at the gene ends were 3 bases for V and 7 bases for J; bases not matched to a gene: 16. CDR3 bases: TGTGCCAGCAGCTATCTCCTACAGGGGGCCCCTACGATTGAAGCTTTCTTT. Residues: CASSYLLQGAPTIEAFF.

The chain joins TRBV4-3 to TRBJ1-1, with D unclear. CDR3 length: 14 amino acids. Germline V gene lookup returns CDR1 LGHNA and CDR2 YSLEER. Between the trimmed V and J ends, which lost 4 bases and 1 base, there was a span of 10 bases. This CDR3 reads CASSRSVGNTEAFF. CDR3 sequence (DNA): TGCGCCAGCAGCCGATCGGTGGGGAACACTGAAGCTTTCTTT.

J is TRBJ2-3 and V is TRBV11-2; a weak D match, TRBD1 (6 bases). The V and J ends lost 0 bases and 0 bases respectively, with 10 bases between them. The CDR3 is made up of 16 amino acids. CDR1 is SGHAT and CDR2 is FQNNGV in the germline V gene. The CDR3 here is CASSLDPQGSTDTQYF. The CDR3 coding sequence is TGTGCCAGCAGCTTAGATCCGCAGGGGAGCACAGATACGCAGTATTTT.

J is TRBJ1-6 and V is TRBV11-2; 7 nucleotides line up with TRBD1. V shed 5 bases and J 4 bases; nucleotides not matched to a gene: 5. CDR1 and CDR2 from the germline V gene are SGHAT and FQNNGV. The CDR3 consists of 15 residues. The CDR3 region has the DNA TGTGCCAGCAGCCTAACGGGACAGTATAATTCACCCCTCCACTTT. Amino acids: CASSLTGQYNSPLHF.